This T cell receptor beta chain was observed in a study of Graves' ophthalmopathy and Graves' hyperthyroidism. Study results and limitations: For separating ophthalmopathy from stable hyperthyroidism, a 13-signature model gave around 86% sensitivity and roughly 77% specificity.

In the case of this clonotype: What it recognizes is unknown.

Hyperthyroidism patients had new diagnoses, durations under 2 months, and ages of 18 to 65. The CDR3 covers 11 residues. Trimming removed 4 bases from V and 11 bases from J, with 11 bases in between. Germline assignment: CDR1 ENHRY and CDR2 SYGVKD. Researchers took RNA transcripts and amplified TCR beta CDR3 regions from them. The first-round RT-PCR employed HTBI primers together with the Qiagen OneStep RT-PCR kit. A multiplex PCR was then performed as the second round. TCRdb recomputed calls from the multiplex PCR reads with MiXCR, one row per CDR3 protein. The top ten clones hold around 10% of a sample with more than 1,000,000 distinct CDR3 sequences, 35% to 40% of them seen once.

Sequencing input: peripheral blood or thyroid tissue (not recorded which). The V call is TRBV10-3, the J call TRBJ1-1; a possible D gene is TRBD1 (6 bases). The sequence derives from an adult man with Graves' hyperthyroidism. The CDR3: CAISGTGFAFF. The CDR3 DNA follows: TGTGCCATCAGTGGCACAGGGTTCGCTTTCTTT.